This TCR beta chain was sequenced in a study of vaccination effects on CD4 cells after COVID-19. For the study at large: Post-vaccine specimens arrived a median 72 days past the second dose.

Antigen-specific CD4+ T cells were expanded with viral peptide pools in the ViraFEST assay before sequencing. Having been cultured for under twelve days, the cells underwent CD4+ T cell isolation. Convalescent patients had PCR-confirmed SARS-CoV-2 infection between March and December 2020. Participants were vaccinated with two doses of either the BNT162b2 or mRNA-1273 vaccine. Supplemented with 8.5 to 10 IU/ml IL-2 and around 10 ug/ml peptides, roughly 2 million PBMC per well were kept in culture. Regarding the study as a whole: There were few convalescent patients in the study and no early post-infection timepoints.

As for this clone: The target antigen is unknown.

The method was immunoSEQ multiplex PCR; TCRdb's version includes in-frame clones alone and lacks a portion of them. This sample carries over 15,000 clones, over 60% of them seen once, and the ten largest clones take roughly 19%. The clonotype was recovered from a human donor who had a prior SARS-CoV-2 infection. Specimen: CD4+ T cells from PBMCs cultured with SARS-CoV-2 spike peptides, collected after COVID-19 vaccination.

This chain's CDR3 is CASSVDGTHNQPQHF. As DNA, the CDR3 is TGTGCCAGCAGCGTTGACGGGACACACAATCAGCCCCAGCATTTT. This sequence joins TRBV9 and TRBJ1-5; tentative D call: TRBD1 (6 bases). CDR3 length: 15 amino acids. Deletions cut 2 bases from V and 3 bases from J, with 12 bases between. Germline lookup yields CDR1 SGDLS and CDR2 YYNGEE. Full variable domain (rest looked up from reference TRBV9 and TRBJ1-5): DSGVTQTPKHLITATGQRVTLRCSPRSGDLSVYWYQQSLDQGLQFLIQYYNGEERAKGNILERFSAQQFPDLHSELNLSSLELGDSALYFCASSVDGTHNQPQHFGDGTRLSIL.